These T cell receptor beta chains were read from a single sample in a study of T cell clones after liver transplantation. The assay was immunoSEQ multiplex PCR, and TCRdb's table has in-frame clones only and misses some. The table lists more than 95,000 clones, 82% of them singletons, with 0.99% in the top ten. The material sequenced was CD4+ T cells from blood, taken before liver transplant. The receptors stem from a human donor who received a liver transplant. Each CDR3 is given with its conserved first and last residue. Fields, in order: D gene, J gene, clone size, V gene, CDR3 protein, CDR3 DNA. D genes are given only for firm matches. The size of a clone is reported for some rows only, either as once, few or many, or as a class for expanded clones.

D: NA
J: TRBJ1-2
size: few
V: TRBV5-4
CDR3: CASSPGLGYGYTF
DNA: TGTGCCAGCAGCCCAGGTCTAGGGTATGGCTACACCTTC

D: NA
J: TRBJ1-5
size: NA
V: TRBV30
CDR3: CAWSVQGRPQHF
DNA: TGTGCCTGGAGTGTGCAGGGGAGGCCCCAGCATTTT

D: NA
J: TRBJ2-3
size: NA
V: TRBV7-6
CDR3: CASSLDRDGTQYF
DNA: TGTGCCAGCAGCTTAGACCGAGATGGAACGCAGTATTTT

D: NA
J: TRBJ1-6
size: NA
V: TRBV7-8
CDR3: CASSLVLDKNSPLHF
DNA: TGTGCCAGCAGCTTAGTACTGGACAAAAATTCACCCCTCCACTTT

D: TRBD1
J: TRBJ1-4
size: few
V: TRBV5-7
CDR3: CASSLAPCWGTGGEKLFF
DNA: TGTGCCAGCAGCTTGGCCCCGTGTTGGGGGACAGGAGGCGAAAAACTGTTTTTT

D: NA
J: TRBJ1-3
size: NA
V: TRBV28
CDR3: CASSPGDGSSGNTIYF
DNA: TGTGCCAGCAGTCCGGGCGACGGTAGCTCTGGAAACACCATATATTTT

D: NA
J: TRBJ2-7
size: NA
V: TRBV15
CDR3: CATSRDSGTYEQYF
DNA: TGTGCCACCAGCAGAGATTCAGGTACCTACGAGCAGTACTTC

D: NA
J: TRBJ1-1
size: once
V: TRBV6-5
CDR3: CASSYVRTANTEAFF
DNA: TGTGCCAGCAGTTACGTCAGGACGGCCAACACTGAAGCTTTCTTT

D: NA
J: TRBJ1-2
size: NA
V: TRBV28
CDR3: CASSRQWRGYTF
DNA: TGTGCCAGCAGCCGACAGTGGCGTGGCTACACCTTC

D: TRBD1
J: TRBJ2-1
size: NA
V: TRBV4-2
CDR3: CASSQPHAGTVNYNEQFF
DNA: TGTGCCAGCAGCCAACCCCATGCCGGGACAGTAAACTACAATGAGCAGTTCTTC

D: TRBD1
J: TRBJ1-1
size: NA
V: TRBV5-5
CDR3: CASSLGQGRAFF
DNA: TGTGCCAGCAGCCTAGGACAGGGGCGCGCTTTCTTT

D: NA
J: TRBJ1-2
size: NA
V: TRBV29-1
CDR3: CSVPGGNGYTF
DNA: TGCAGCGTTCCCGGGGGGAATGGCTACACCTTC

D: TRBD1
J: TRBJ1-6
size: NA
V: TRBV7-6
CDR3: CASSYRTGAEPLHF
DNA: TGTGCCAGCAGCTACCGGACAGGAGCCGAACCCCTCCACTTT

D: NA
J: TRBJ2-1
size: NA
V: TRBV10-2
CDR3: CASSLGDEQFF
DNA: TGCGCCAGCAGCCTCGGCGATGAGCAGTTCTTC

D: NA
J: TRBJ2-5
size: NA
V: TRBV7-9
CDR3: CASSSPQETQYF
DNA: TGTGCCAGCAGCTCCCCACAAGAGACCCAGTACTTC

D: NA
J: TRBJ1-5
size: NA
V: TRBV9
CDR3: CASSPNGDAQPQHF
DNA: TGTGCCAGCAGTCCTAATGGGGATGCTCAGCCCCAGCATTTT

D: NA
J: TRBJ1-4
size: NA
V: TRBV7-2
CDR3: CASSPRLAANEKLFF
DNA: TGTGCCAGCAGCCCCCGACTGGCTGCTAATGAAAAACTGTTTTTT

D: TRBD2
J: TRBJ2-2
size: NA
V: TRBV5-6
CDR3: CASSSPGLAGGFGTGELFF
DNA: TGTGCCAGCAGCTCACCGGGACTAGCGGGGGGTTTTGGTACCGGGGAGCTGTTTTTT

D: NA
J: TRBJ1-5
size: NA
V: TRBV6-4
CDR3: CASSISRNQPQHF
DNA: TGTGCCAGCAGTATCAGCCGCAATCAGCCCCAGCATTTT

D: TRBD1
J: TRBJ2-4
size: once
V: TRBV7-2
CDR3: CASSLRQGDFAKNIQYF
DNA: TGTGCCAGCAGCTTAAGACAGGGGGATTTTGCCAAAAACATTCAGTACTTC

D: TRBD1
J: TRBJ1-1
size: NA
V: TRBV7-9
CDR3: CASSPGQGATVTEAFF
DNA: TGTGCCAGCAGCCCGGGACAGGGGGCCACTGTGACTGAAGCTTTCTTT

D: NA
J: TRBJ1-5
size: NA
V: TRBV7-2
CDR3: CASSLERTNQPQHF
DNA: TGTGCCAGCAGCTTAGAGAGGACTAATCAGCCCCAGCATTTT